Listed below are T cell receptor beta chains from one sample, sequenced in a study of CD8+ T cells in alopecia areata. Assay: immunoSEQ multiplex PCR; the TCRdb copy retains only in-frame clones and omits some. Of under 350,000 clones in the sample, roughly 60% are singletons; the top ten hold about 1.7%. The material was CD4+ T cells sorted from blood, obtained at week 24, from a patient treated with tofacitinib. The origin of the receptors is a human donor with alopecia areata. Both conserved end residues are part of each CDR3. The order of the fields is CDR3 DNA, CDR3 protein, clone size, V gene, J gene, D gene. A D gene is named only where the DNA matches it firmly. Part of the rows lack a size; the others show once, few, many or a class for expanded clones.

CDR3 DNA: TGCAGCGCCGGACAAGGGGATAACTATGGCTACACCTTC
CDR3 protein: CSAGQGDNYGYTF
clone size: .
V gene: TRBV29-1
J gene: TRBJ1-2
D gene: .

CDR3 DNA: TGTGCCAGCAGAAGGACAGCGGGCTATGGCTACACCTTC
CDR3 protein: CASRRTAGYGYTF
clone size: .
V gene: TRBV27
J gene: TRBJ1-2
D gene: .

CDR3 DNA: TGTGCCAGCATCGAGGGGGGGGAAGAGACCCAGTACTTC
CDR3 protein: CASIEGGEETQYF
clone size: .
V gene: TRBV28
J gene: TRBJ2-5
D gene: .

CDR3 DNA: TGCGCCAGCAGCTCCCGGACAGGGACCACTGAGCAGTTCTTC
CDR3 protein: CASSSRTGTTEQFF
clone size: .
V gene: TRBV5-1
J gene: TRBJ2-1
D gene: TRBD1

CDR3 DNA: TGTGCCAGCAGCAGAGACAGGTACGAGCAGTACTTC
CDR3 protein: CASSRDRYEQYF
clone size: once
V gene: TRBV7-2
J gene: TRBJ2-7
D gene: .

CDR3 DNA: TGTGCCAGCAGTCCTTACCGTACGCGGGATACGCAGTATTTT
CDR3 protein: CASSPYRTRDTQYF
clone size: few
V gene: TRBV14
J gene: TRBJ2-3
D gene: .

CDR3 DNA: TGCGCCAGCAGCCAGGCTGGCAGGGGACTACTCCCTGGGGCCAACGTCCTGACTTTC
CDR3 protein: CASSQAGRGLLPGANVLTF
clone size: .
V gene: TRBV4-3
J gene: TRBJ2-6
D gene: .

CDR3 DNA: TGTGCCAGCAGCTTACAACTGAACTATGGCTACACCTTC
CDR3 protein: CASSLQLNYGYTF
clone size: .
V gene: TRBV7-2
J gene: TRBJ1-2
D gene: .

CDR3 DNA: TGTGCCTGGAGGCCTAGCGGGGGAGCGGATACGCAGTATTTT
CDR3 protein: CAWRPSGGADTQYF
clone size: .
V gene: TRBV30
J gene: TRBJ2-3
D gene: TRBD2

CDR3 DNA: TGCGCCAGCAGCTATACGGGTCCCACTGAAGCTTTCTTT
CDR3 protein: CASSYTGPTEAFF
clone size: .
V gene: TRBV5-1
J gene: TRBJ1-1
D gene: .

CDR3 DNA: TGTGCCATCAGTGAGGGGTCCCCGGGACAGCAGTTCTTC
CDR3 protein: CAISEGSPGQQFF
clone size: .
V gene: TRBV10-3
J gene: TRBJ2-1
D gene: .

CDR3 DNA: TGCAGCGTTGACGCAGAGACGGGTGAGCAGTTCTTC
CDR3 protein: CSVDAETGEQFF
clone size: few
V gene: TRBV29-1
J gene: TRBJ2-1
D gene: .

CDR3 DNA: TGTGCCAGCAGTTTTATCGCAGCCGGAGTGCAGTATTTT
CDR3 protein: CASSFIAAGVQYF
clone size: few
V gene: TRBV27
J gene: TRBJ2-3
D gene: .

CDR3 DNA: TGTGCCAGCAGCTTCGCGGGCCAGCCCCAGCATTTT
CDR3 protein: CASSFAGQPQHF
clone size: .
V gene: TRBV7-9
J gene: TRBJ1-5
D gene: .

CDR3 DNA: TGCAGCGTTAGGTCAGGGACTATGTACACTGAAGCTTTCTTT
CDR3 protein: CSVRSGTMYTEAFF
clone size: once
V gene: TRBV29-1
J gene: TRBJ1-1
D gene: .

CDR3 DNA: TGTGCCAGCAGTGCTGTTGGACTAGCGGGCCGTCAGTACTTC
CDR3 protein: CASSAVGLAGRQYF
clone size: few
V gene: TRBV2
J gene: TRBJ2-7
D gene: TRBD2

CDR3 DNA: TGTGCCTGGAGGGGGACGGTCAATGAAAAACTGTTTTTT
CDR3 protein: CAWRGTVNEKLFF
clone size: few
V gene: TRBV30
J gene: TRBJ1-4
D gene: .

CDR3 DNA: TGCGCCAGCAGCCAAGTCAGGGTTCAAGAGACCCAGTACTTC
CDR3 protein: CASSQVRVQETQYF
clone size: .
V gene: TRBV4-1
J gene: TRBJ2-5
D gene: .

CDR3 DNA: TGTGCCAGCAGTGCTGGGGACGCCTACAATGAGCAGTTCTTC
CDR3 protein: CASSAGDAYNEQFF
clone size: .
V gene: TRBV25-1
J gene: TRBJ2-1
D gene: .

CDR3 DNA: TGCGCCAGCAGCCCCGAGGGACAGCCCTATCAGCCCCAGCATTTT
CDR3 protein: CASSPEGQPYQPQHF
clone size: few
V gene: TRBV5-1
J gene: TRBJ1-5
D gene: TRBD1

CDR3 DNA: TGCGCCAGCAGCGGGAGGGACGGAACAACTAATGAAAAACTGTTTTTT
CDR3 protein: CASSGRDGTTNEKLFF
clone size: few
V gene: TRBV4-3
J gene: TRBJ1-4
D gene: .

CDR3 DNA: TGTGCCAGCAGCGTAGGGACGAACACTGAAGCTTTCTTT
CDR3 protein: CASSVGTNTEAFF
clone size: .
V gene: TRBV9
J gene: TRBJ1-1
D gene: .

CDR3 DNA: TGCAGTGCTCCCGGGACAGGGGAGTACACCTTC
CDR3 protein: CSAPGTGEYTF
clone size: .
V gene: TRBV20-1
J gene: TRBJ1-2
D gene: TRBD1

CDR3 DNA: TGTGCCAGCAGTTATGCTTCCGTGGGCACTGAAGCTTTCTTT
CDR3 protein: CASSYASVGTEAFF
clone size: .
V gene: TRBV6-5
J gene: TRBJ1-1
D gene: .

CDR3 DNA: TGTGCCAGCAGCTTCGGGGCTAGCACAGATACGCAGTATTTT
CDR3 protein: CASSFGASTDTQYF
clone size: .
V gene: TRBV7-9
J gene: TRBJ2-3
D gene: .

CDR3 DNA: TGTGCCAGCTCACCACCGGGGGTTGAGACCCAGTACTTC
CDR3 protein: CASSPPGVETQYF
clone size: .
V gene: TRBV18
J gene: TRBJ2-5
D gene: .

CDR3 DNA: TGTGCCATCAGTGAGTCAGGAGGGCAGCCCCAGCATTTT
CDR3 protein: CAISESGGQPQHF
clone size: .
V gene: TRBV10-3
J gene: TRBJ1-5
D gene: .

CDR3 DNA: TGTGCCAGCAGCCCGGGACACCTAGAGACCCAGTACTTC
CDR3 protein: CASSPGHLETQYF
clone size: .
V gene: TRBV28
J gene: TRBJ2-5
D gene: .

CDR3 DNA: TGTGCCAGCAGTGATTGGGGACAGGGGGCCTACGAGCAGTACTTC
CDR3 protein: CASSDWGQGAYEQYF
clone size: .
V gene: TRBV6-1
J gene: TRBJ2-7
D gene: TRBD1

CDR3 DNA: TGTGCCAGCAGCTTAGACTCCCCGACAGGGGTCCCCGGCTACGAGCAGTACTTC
CDR3 protein: CASSLDSPTGVPGYEQYF
clone size: .
V gene: TRBV11-2
J gene: TRBJ2-7
D gene: TRBD1

CDR3 DNA: TGCAGCGTTGAATGGGACAGGGGTGATGGCTACACCTTC
CDR3 protein: CSVEWDRGDGYTF
clone size: .
V gene: TRBV29-1
J gene: TRBJ1-2
D gene: TRBD1

CDR3 DNA: TGTGCCAGCAGCCGTGGGGGGGCCCCCAGCACAGATACGCAGTATTTT
CDR3 protein: CASSRGGAPSTDTQYF
clone size: .
V gene: TRBV11-2
J gene: TRBJ2-3
D gene: .

CDR3 DNA: TGTGCCAGCAGTAGAGGCGAGGGGAGCACTGAAGCTTTCTTT
CDR3 protein: CASSRGEGSTEAFF
clone size: few
V gene: TRBV2
J gene: TRBJ1-1
D gene: .

CDR3 DNA: TGTGCCTGGAGTGTAAAGGCCTCTGGAAACACCATATATTTT
CDR3 protein: CAWSVKASGNTIYF
clone size: .
V gene: TRBV30
J gene: TRBJ1-3
D gene: .

CDR3 DNA: TGCAGCGTCGTCCGCCCCACAGGGGGTGAGCAGTACTTC
CDR3 protein: CSVVRPTGGEQYF
clone size: .
V gene: TRBV29-1
J gene: TRBJ2-7
D gene: TRBD1

CDR3 DNA: TGTGCCAGTAACCAAGACGGACAGGGATCCTACGAGCAGTACTTC
CDR3 protein: CASNQDGQGSYEQYF
clone size: .
V gene: TRBV19
J gene: TRBJ2-7
D gene: TRBD1

CDR3 DNA: TGCAGCGTTAAAGGTAAACGAGGCCACACTGAAGCTTTCTTT
CDR3 protein: CSVKGKRGHTEAFF
clone size: .
V gene: TRBV29-1
J gene: TRBJ1-1
D gene: .

CDR3 DNA: TGCAGCGTCGCCCCTCGGCAGGCGAACACTGAAGCTTTCTTT
CDR3 protein: CSVAPRQANTEAFF
clone size: few
V gene: TRBV29-1
J gene: TRBJ1-1
D gene: .

CDR3 DNA: TGTGCCAGCAGTGAGCTCAACGCTAACTATGGCTACACCTTC
CDR3 protein: CASSELNANYGYTF
clone size: .
V gene: TRBV2
J gene: TRBJ1-2
D gene: .

CDR3 DNA: TGTGCCAGCAGCTACCTCACGCGAACCGGGGAGCTGTTTTTT
CDR3 protein: CASSYLTRTGELFF
clone size: .
V gene: TRBV7-9
J gene: TRBJ2-2
D gene: .

CDR3 DNA: TGTGCCAGCAGTCGACAGGCCTATGGCTACACCTTC
CDR3 protein: CASSRQAYGYTF
clone size: once
V gene: TRBV9
J gene: TRBJ1-2
D gene: .

CDR3 DNA: TGCAGCGTTGAATCGGGGGGTGGCGACGAGCAGTACTTC
CDR3 protein: CSVESGGGDEQYF
clone size: .
V gene: TRBV29-1
J gene: TRBJ2-7
D gene: TRBD2

CDR3 DNA: TGCAGCGCGCAGGAAGAGACCCAGTACTTC
CDR3 protein: CSAQEETQYF
clone size: .
V gene: TRBV29-1
J gene: TRBJ2-5
D gene: .

CDR3 DNA: TGTGCCTGGAGCCGGCCAAATCCACTATATGGCTACACCTTC
CDR3 protein: CAWSRPNPLYGYTF
clone size: .
V gene: TRBV30
J gene: TRBJ1-2
D gene: .

CDR3 DNA: TGTGCCAGCAGCCTTCAAGGACAGGTGGCAGATACGCAGTATTTT
CDR3 protein: CASSLQGQVADTQYF
clone size: .
V gene: TRBV9
J gene: TRBJ2-3
D gene: TRBD1

CDR3 DNA: TGTGCCATCAGTGGGATCGGGACTAGCGGTACCGGGGAGCTGTTTTTT
CDR3 protein: CAISGIGTSGTGELFF
clone size: few
V gene: TRBV10-3
J gene: TRBJ2-2
D gene: TRBD2

CDR3 DNA: TGCAGCGTTGAAAAAAGGGGGCTCCCCGAACTGTTTTTT
CDR3 protein: CSVEKRGLPELFF
clone size: .
V gene: TRBV29-1
J gene: TRBJ1-4
D gene: TRBD1

CDR3 DNA: TGTGCCAGCAGCGATGCGGGGAGCCCATCCTACAATGAGCAGTTCTTC
CDR3 protein: CASSDAGSPSYNEQFF
clone size: .
V gene: TRBV9
J gene: TRBJ2-1
D gene: .

CDR3 DNA: TGTGCCAGCAGTCGACCGGGACAGGGCTCCCACGAGCAGTACTTC
CDR3 protein: CASSRPGQGSHEQYF
clone size: .
V gene: TRBV6-5
J gene: TRBJ2-7
D gene: TRBD1

CDR3 DNA: TGTGCCAGTAGGGACAGGGTTGCAACTGGAAACACCATATATTTT
CDR3 protein: CASRDRVATGNTIYF
clone size: .
V gene: TRBV19
J gene: TRBJ1-3
D gene: TRBD1